This note documents a single T cell receptor beta chain sequence. The sample is drawn from a study of blood T cell repertoires in COVID-19. V dropped 0 bases and J dropped 7 bases, with 19 bases sitting between them. Germline CDR1 SGHNT, CDR2 YYREEE (reference sequence). The CDR3 is made up of 17 amino acids. Profiled with immunoSEQ multiplex PCR; TCRdb holds only in-frame clones, not every one. Of about 120,000 clones in the sample, about 87% were seen once. The clonotype was recovered from a woman between 45 and 60 years old with acute or convalescent COVID-19. The V and J genes are TRBV5-4 and TRBJ2-2, with TRBD1 as a possible D gene (5 bases). The source material was peripheral blood. CDR3 region: CASSLAPGQGFNGELFF. DNA of the CDR3: TGTGCCAGCAGCTTGGCACCTGGGCAGGGATTTAACGGGGAGCTGTTTTTT.